The TCR beta chain under discussion was sequenced for a study of cytomegalovirus exposure and HLA in healthy donors. About the study: Among about 400 genotyped donors, around 77% fell in the Caucasian-associated ancestry cluster.

Findings of the study overall: Listed as cytomegalovirus-associated were 150 to 200 TCR beta chains.

This CDR3 has 16 residues. Germline V gene sequence: CDR1 MGHRA, CDR2 YSYEKL. It was with 60 Vbeta and 13 Jbeta primers that the PCR ran. Produced via immunoSEQ multiplex PCR; TCRdb's table is partial and in-frame only. The data show roughly 110,000 clones, 75% seen once. As to this clone: What it recognizes is unknown. At one end, the junction sequence differs from germline, possibly due to a read error.

The sequenced material came from PBMCs. This clonotype was sampled from a man between 35 and 55 years old in good health and CMV-seronegative. The rearrangement links TRBV4-1 to TRBJ2-3; 15 bases agree with TRBD2. The CDR3 sequence is CASSPMRGLAGGSLPF. The DNA for the CDR3 is TGCGCCAGCAGCCCAATGAGGGGACTAGCGGGGGGCTCACTACCCTTT.